The clone carrying this TCR beta chain was found many times. Its cognate antigen is unknown. CDR3 size: 12 residues. CDR1 is DFQATT and CDR2 is SNEGSKA in the germline V gene (reference sequence). V was clipped by 6 bases and J by 4 bases, with 10 bases between them. The data stem from a study of T cells in Graves' hyperthyroidism and ophthalmopathy. The investigators amplified TCR beta CDR3 regions from RNA transcripts. Primed by the HTBI set, a first-round RT-PCR was run on the TCR CDR3. TCRdb passed the multiplex PCR reads through MiXCR, listing each CDR3 protein once. The sample includes approximately 700,000 distinct CDR3 sequences, 40% to 55% of them seen just once. Study observations and caveats: Prediction of ophthalmopathy progression came a median roughly 6.4 months pre-onset.

Diagnosing involved the use of clinical symptoms, serum thyroxine and TRAb, thyroid ultrasound and orbital computed tomography. The rearrangement uses TRBV20-1 and TRBJ1-5; no definite D call. Specimen: peripheral blood or thyroid tissue (not recorded which). This clonotype was sampled from an adult man with Graves' disease, either hyperthyroidism or ophthalmopathy (not recorded which). CDR3 in amino acids: CSAWSVNQPQHF. CDR3 sequence (DNA): TGCAGTGCATGGTCAGTGAATCAGCCCCAGCATTTT.